The 18 T cell receptor beta chains below all came from one sample that was sequenced in a study of Ad26.COV2.S vaccination and SARS-CoV-2 variants. Treatment given: 15 to 20 received Ad26.COV2.S at low or high dose, single or two shots; about five received placebo; per-sample allocation not given. Day 63 after the first vaccine or placebo injection was the time point for sampling. TCRdb's table, derived via immunoSEQ multiplex PCR, lists solely in-frame clones and lacks some. The top ten clones hold roughly 4.3% of a sample with about 470,000 clones, about nine tenths of them seen once. Here the sequenced sample was peripheral blood, taken in a trial of Ad26.COV2.S vaccine versus placebo. The receptors here all came from a person aged 18-60 years who received the Ad26.COV2.S COVID-19 vaccine or a placebo.

This sequence joins TRBV25-1 and TRBJ2-7; 8 bases map to TRBD1. After removal of 2 bases from V and 2 bases from J, the junction contained 2 bases not matched to a gene. Germline CDR1 reads MGHDK; CDR2 reads SYGVNS. The CDR3 has 14 amino acids. This CDR3 is CASSETGGTYEQYF. The CDR3 DNA sequence: TGTGCCAGCAGTGAAACAGGGGGTACCTACGAGCAGTACTTC.

The rearrangement uses TRBV6-5 and TRBJ1-6, with D hard to call. Germline CDR1 reads MNHEY; CDR2 reads SVGAGI. V lost 5 bases and J 4 bases, leaving 9 bases between the germline ends. This CDR3 comprises 14 residues. The CDR3, as DNA: TGTGCCAGCAGTAGGGCAGCTTATAATTCACCCCTCCACTTT. Its translation is CASSRAAYNSPLHF.

This chain connects TRBV18 to TRBJ2-1, with 12 bases matching TRBD2. CDR1 and CDR2 from the germline V gene are KGHSH and LQKENI. The CDR3 has 15 amino acids. V lost 3 bases to trimming and J lost 9 bases; unmatched junction nucleotides: 6. CDR3 sequence reads: CASSPTGTSGFEQFF. Here the CDR3 DNA reads TGTGCCAGCTCACCCACAGGGACTAGCGGGTTTGAGCAGTTCTTC. Complete variable domain (other parts from reference TRBV18 and TRBJ2-1): NAGVMQNPRHLVRRRGQEARLRCSPMKGHSHVYWYRQLPEEGLKFMVYLQKENIIDESGMPKERFSAEFPKEGPSILRIQQVVRGDSAAYFCASSPTGTSGFEQFFGPGTRLTVL.

V is TRBV4-2 and J is TRBJ2-3; 7 positions match TRBD2. The CDR3 is made up of 16 amino acids. V gave up 0 bases and J gave up 0 bases; unmatched junction bases: 3. CDR1 LGHNA and CDR2 YNFKEQ come from the germline V gene. CDR3 loop: CASSQDGSGSTDTQYF. The CDR3 DNA is TGTGCCAGCAGCCAAGATGGTAGCGGGAGCACAGATACGCAGTATTTT.

Written as DNA, the CDR3 is TGTGCCAGCAGCTCCCGACTAGCGGGAGACCACGAGCAGTACTTC. It specifies CASSSRLAGDHEQYF. The chain combines TRBV7-2 with TRBJ2-7; 12 positions agree with TRBD2. J lost 5 bases, V lost 4 bases, and 6 bases had no gene match. From germline, CDR1 is SGHTA and CDR2 FQGNSA. The CDR3 is made up of 15 amino acids.

The chain couples TRBV6-2 or TRBV6-3 to TRBJ1-1; TRBD1 agrees at 7 bases. This CDR3 comprises 18 residues. Germline V gene lookup returns CDR1 MNHEY and CDR2 SVGEGT. J gave up 1 base and V 5 bases, and 16 bases lay outside the gene matches. Written as DNA, the CDR3 is TGTGCCAGCAGTATCCTAAAACGTCCGGGACAGAAGAACACTGAAGCTTTCTTT. This sequence encodes CASSILKRPGQKNTEAFF.

This clone was seen a handful of times. The rearrangement uses TRBV19 and TRBJ2-1, with TRBD2 matching 10 bases. Germline V CDR1 and CDR2: LNHDA, SQIVND (reference sequence). V dropped 5 bases and J dropped 4; count of bases not matched to a gene: 8. This CDR3 has 16 amino acids. The CDR3 here is CASSEMLAGAYNEQFF. Here the CDR3 DNA reads TGTGCCAGTAGTGAAATGCTAGCGGGGGCTTACAATGAGCAGTTCTTC. Using reference TRBV19 and TRBJ2-1 for the parts outside the CDR3, the full variable domain is DGGITQSPKYLFRKEGQNVTLSCEQNLNHDAMYWYRQDPGQGLRLIYYSQIVNDFQKGDIAEGYSVSREKKESFPLTVTSAQKNPTAFYLCASSEMLAGAYNEQFFGPGTRLTVL.

DNA of the CDR3: TGTGCCAGCAGCTTCGTTGACGGGCCCCAGCATTTT. It codes for CASSFVDGPQHF. The chain has TRBV7-2 and TRBJ1-5, with no clear D. The length of the CDR3 is 12 residues. The germline CDR1 and CDR2 sequences are SGHTA and FQGNSA. Trimming removed 3 bases from V and 9 bases from J, with 9 bases in between.

This sequence joins TRBV11-2 and TRBJ2-7; 7 bases match TRBD2. Trimming took 6 bases from V and 3 from J; bases not matched to a gene: 17. The CDR3 has 17 residues. CDR1 SGHAT and CDR2 FQNNGV come from the germline V gene. The CDR3 reads CASSLRGGRYAGYEQYF. The DNA of the CDR3 is TGTGCCAGCAGTTTGCGTGGCGGGAGATATGCAGGCTACGAGCAGTACTTC.

This chain joins TRBV28 and TRBJ2-3, with 7 bases that match TRBD2. CDR1 MDHEN and CDR2 SYDVKM come from the germline V gene. After removal of 2 bases from V and 4 bases from J, the junction contained 6 bases not matched to a gene. The CDR3 has 15 residues. The CDR3 protein is CASSLVAGVADTQYF. The CDR3 nucleotides are TGTGCCAGCAGTTTAGTGGCGGGAGTGGCAGATACGCAGTATTTT. Full variable domain (rest looked up from reference TRBV28 and TRBJ2-3): DVKVTQSSRYLVKRTGEKVFLECVQDMDHENMFWYRQDPGLGLRLIYFSYDVKMKEKGDIPEGYSVSREKKERFSLILESASTNQTSMYLCASSLVAGVADTQYFGPGTRLTVL.

The genes are TRBV28 and TRBJ2-1; no definite D call. With 2 bases removed from V and 7 bases from J, the gap between germline ends came to 6 bases. The length of the CDR3 is 12 residues. Germline-derived CDR1 and CDR2 are MDHEN and SYDVKM. CDR3 residues: CASSLNRNEQFF. CDR3 in DNA: TGTGCCAGCAGTTTAAATAGGAATGAGCAGTTCTTC.

The chain uses TRBV28 and TRBJ2-7; D is uncertain. V lost 6 bases, J lost 6 bases, and 18 bases lay in between. CDR1 is MDHEN and CDR2 is SYDVKM in the germline V gene. This CDR3 has 14 residues. DNA of the CDR3: TGTGCCAGCAGCACTAATTCTCCGGGTTCCGAGCAGTACTTC. The encoded protein is CASSTNSPGSEQYF.

This sequence joins TRBV4-3 and TRBJ2-2, with a tentative D call TRBD2 (5 bases). V lost 1 base, J lost 6 bases, and 15 bases lay in between. Germline-derived CDR1 and CDR2 are LGHNA and YSLEER. This CDR3 spans 16 amino acids. CDR3 DNA sequence: TGCGCCAGCAGCCAAGGGGTGGTGGGAGAGGCCGGGGAGCTGTTTTTT. Translated, it gives CASSQGVVGEAGELFF.

The chain links TRBV7-2 to TRBJ1-6; D is ambiguous. Germline CDR1 and CDR2: SGHTA and FQGNSA. Deletions cut 1 base from V and 7 bases from J, with 11 bases between. The CDR3 loop spans 15 amino acids. Here the CDR3 reads CASSLEPLANSPLHF. For the CDR3, the DNA is TGTGCCAGCAGCTTAGAACCCTTGGCAAATTCACCCCTCCACTTT.

This sequence joins TRBV27 and TRBJ2-7, with D maybe TRBD2 (6 bases). V was shortened by 6 bases and J by 3 bases, with 15 bases between the two germline ends. Germline CDR1 MNHEY, CDR2 SMNVEV (reference sequence). The CDR3 is 14 residues long. Written as DNA, the CDR3 is TGTGCCAGCAGCCAACTGGCGGGGCTCTACGAGCAGTACTTC. Protein sequence: CASSQLAGLYEQYF.

The table lists this clone with a few counts. V gene TRBV27 combines with J gene TRBJ2-2, with unresolved D. Deletions cut 2 bases from V and 7 bases from J, with 8 bases between. This CDR3 comprises 13 residues. CDR1 MNHEY and CDR2 SMNVEV come from the germline V gene (reference sequence). CDR3 residues: CASSLTYGGELFF. CDR3 nucleotides: TGTGCCAGCAGTTTAACGTACGGCGGGGAGCTGTTTTTT.

This chain joins TRBV11-2 and TRBJ2-3; D possibly corresponds to TRBD2 (6 bases). V was trimmed by 0 bases and J by 2 bases, leaving 12 bases between them. The germline V gene encodes CDR1 SGHAT and CDR2 FQNNGV. The CDR3 extends over 16 amino acids. In DNA, the CDR3 is TGTGCCAGCAGCTTAGATGGTGGGAGGCCCACAGATACGCAGTATTTT. This gives the protein CASSLDGGRPTDTQYF.

The rearrangement uses TRBV4-1 and TRBJ2-1; D is unresolved. The CDR3 is made up of 12 amino acids. The germline V and J ends were trimmed by 3 bases and 4 bases, with 4 bases remaining between them. In germline, CDR1 is MGHRA, CDR2 YSYEKL. The CDR3 DNA follows: TGCGCCAGCAGCCAGGGTTACAATGAGCAGTTCTTC. It specifies CASSQGYNEQFF.